A selection of T cell receptor beta chains follows, all from one sample in a study of control samples from healthy donors and cancer patients. Assay used: immunoSEQ multiplex PCR; TCRdb lists only in-frame clones, some missing. The data contain roughly 63,000 clones, about 90% of them singletons. Sequenced sample: PBMCs. The receptors were sampled from a man in his 60s with colorectal cancer. CDR3s leave out the opening cysteine and the closing phenylalanine or tryptophan.

v_call,cdr3_aa
TRBV7-3,ASSLIAGSSYEQY
TRBV23-1,AGGTGQIYEQY
TRBV5-4,ASSPRLGGSNEQF
TRBV6-5,ASRASLAEGETQY
TRBV15,ATSREKGSSLGALH
TRBV9,ASSVVGVETQY
TRBV7-9,ASSWATDTQY
TRBV7-3,ASSPVGDRADEAF
TRBV7-2,ASTRGRGSSYEQY
TRBV27,ASSFTRQYEQY
TRBV21-1,ASSNGNRGGQPQH
TRBV19,ASRAEAHNSPLH
TRBV28,ASRTGAGNTIY
TRBV4-3,ASSSRSGNQPQH
TRBV12-5,ASGRDFFYEQY
TRBV18,ASSPTGHPSSYEQY
TRBV5-6,ASSLGAGRNTEAF
TRBV5-4,AISPQGYSGEAF
TRBV12-3/TRBV12-4,ASSPTAQPQH
TRBV28,ASTRGVRTQY
TRBV2,ASIGLTPTNEKLF
TRBV12-3/TRBV12-4,AHTPHRYEQY
TRBV5-1,ASSSPGDTQY